These 3 T cell receptor beta chains originate from one sample sequenced in a study of response to subunit inactivated influenza vaccine. TCRdb recomputed calls from the RT-PCR reads with MiXCR, one row per CDR3 protein. The sample includes 500,000 to 650,000 distinct CDR3 sequences, approximately 7.1% of them seen just once. The specimen comprised PBMCs from blood, sampled around 25 months after vaccination. Receptor source: a man aged 50-75 years who received an inactivated influenza vaccine.

This clonotype was seen many times. This chain links TRBV7-8 with TRBJ2-7; 10 bases agree with TRBD1. The CDR3 contains 14 residues. Germline lookup yields CDR1 SGHVS and CDR2 FQNEAQ. J lost 3 bases, V lost 4 bases, and 3 bases had no gene match. The CDR3 is CASSYGQGVYEQYF. In DNA, the CDR3 is TGTGCCAGCAGCTACGGACAGGGGGTCTACGAGCAGTACTTC. The variable domain in full, with the rest retrieved from reference TRBV7-8 and TRBJ2-7, is GAGVSQSPRYKVAKRGQDVALRCDPISGHVSLFWYQQALGQGPEFLTYFQNEAQLDKSGLPSDRFFAERPEGSVSTLKIQRTQQEDSAVYLCASSYGQGVYEQYFGPGTRLTVT.

This clonotype was found a few times. V usage is TRBV7-8 and J usage is TRBJ2-2; a weak D match, TRBD2 (5 bases). The CDR3 is 14 residues long. Germline loops: CDR1 SGHVS, CDR2 FQNEAQ. V was cut by 5 bases and J by 6 bases, with 13 bases left in between. The CDR3 bases are TGTGCCAGCAGCCACGCGAGAGGGCCCGGGGAGCTGTTTTTT. Its protein product is CASSHARGPGELFF.

This clonotype has only a few counts. The V call is TRBV20-1, the J call TRBJ1-5; D gene uncertain. The V end was cut by 1 base, the J end by 11 bases, with 9 bases between. CDR1 is DFQATT and CDR2 is SNEGSKA in the germline V gene (reference sequence). This CDR3 has 11 amino acids. CDR3 loop: CSARGAQAQHF. CDR3 DNA sequence: TGCAGTGCTAGAGGGGCGCAGGCCCAGCATTTT.